This T cell receptor (beta chain) was found in a study of T cell responses to AZD1222 COVID-19 vaccine. Generated by immunoSEQ multiplex PCR, the TCRdb table keeps only in-frame clones and is missing some. Of some 190,000 clones listed, around 94% were seen once; the top ten hold approximately 1.5%. The source was peripheral blood, collected 28 days after the second dose of the MenACWY control vaccine. The TCR sequence derives from an adult who received the MenACWY meningococcal vaccine as a control.

This CDR3 is CASSYSGRPLAPLHF. The CDR3 DNA sequence: TGTGCCAGCAGTTACTCGGGCCGGCCGTTGGCACCCCTCCACTTT. The chain has TRBV6-5 and TRBJ1-6; no definite D call. Germline CDR1 and CDR2: MNHEY and SVGAGI. CDR3 size: 15 residues. Trimming removed 0 bases from V and 11 bases from J, with 14 bases in between.